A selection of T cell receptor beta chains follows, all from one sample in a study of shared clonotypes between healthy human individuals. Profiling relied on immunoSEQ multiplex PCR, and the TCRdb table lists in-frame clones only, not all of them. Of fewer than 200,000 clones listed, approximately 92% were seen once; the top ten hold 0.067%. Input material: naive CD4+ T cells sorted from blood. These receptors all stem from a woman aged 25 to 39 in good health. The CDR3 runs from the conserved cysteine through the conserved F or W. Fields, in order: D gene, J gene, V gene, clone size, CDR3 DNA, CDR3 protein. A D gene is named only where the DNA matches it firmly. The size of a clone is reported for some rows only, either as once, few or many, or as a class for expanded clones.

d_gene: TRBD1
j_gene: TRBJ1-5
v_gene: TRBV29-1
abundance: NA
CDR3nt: TGCAGCGTCTGGGACAGCGGAAGGCCCCAGCATTTT
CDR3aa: CSVWDSGRPQHF

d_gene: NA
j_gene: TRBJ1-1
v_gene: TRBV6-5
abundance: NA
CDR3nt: TGTGCCAGCAGTTCTACAGTGAACACTGAAGCTTTCTTT
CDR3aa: CASSSTVNTEAFF

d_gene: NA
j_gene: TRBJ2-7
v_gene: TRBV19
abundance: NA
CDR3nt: TGTGCCAGTAGTATCGGCAGGGTTATCCACGAGCAGTACTTC
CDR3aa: CASSIGRVIHEQYF

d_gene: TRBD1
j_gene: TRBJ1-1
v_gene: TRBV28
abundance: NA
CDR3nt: TGTGCCAGCAGTCGACAGGGTGTCCCTGAAGCTTTCTTT
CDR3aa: CASSRQGVPEAFF

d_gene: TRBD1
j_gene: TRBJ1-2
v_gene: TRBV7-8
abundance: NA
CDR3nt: TGTGCCAGCAGCTTGGGACAGGGGAAGTATGGCTACACCTTC
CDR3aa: CASSLGQGKYGYTF

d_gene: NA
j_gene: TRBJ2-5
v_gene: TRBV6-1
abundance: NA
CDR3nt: TGTGCCAGCATGAGGGGAATGGCGGAGACCCAGTACTTC
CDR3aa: CASMRGMAETQYF

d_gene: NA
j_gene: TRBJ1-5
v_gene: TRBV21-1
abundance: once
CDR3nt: TGTGCCAGCAGCCCTAGGGTGAGGTTCTGCCACGGCAATCAGCCCCAGCATTTT
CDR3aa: CASSPRVRFCHGNQPQHF

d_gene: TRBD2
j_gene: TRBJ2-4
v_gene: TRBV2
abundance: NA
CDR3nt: TGTGCCAGCAGTGAAAACGCGGGAGGGGGCAAAAACATTCAGTACTTC
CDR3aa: CASSENAGGGKNIQYF

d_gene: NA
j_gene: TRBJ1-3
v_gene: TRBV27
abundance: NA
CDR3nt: TGTGCCAGCAGCCCTCAGGGGTCTGGAAACACCATATATTTT
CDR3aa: CASSPQGSGNTIYF

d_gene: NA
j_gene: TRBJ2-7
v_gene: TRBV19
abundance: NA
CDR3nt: TGTGCCAGTAGCGGAGGCGATTACGAGCAGTACTTC
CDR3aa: CASSGGDYEQYF

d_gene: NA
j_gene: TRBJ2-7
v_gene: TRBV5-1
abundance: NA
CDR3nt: TGCGCCAGCAGCATTACCGACAGAGCCTACGAGCAGTACTTC
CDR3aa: CASSITDRAYEQYF

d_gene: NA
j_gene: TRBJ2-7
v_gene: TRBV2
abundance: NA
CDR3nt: TGTGCCAGCAGTATGGACAGGGACTACTCCTACGAGCAGTACTTC
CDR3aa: CASSMDRDYSYEQYF

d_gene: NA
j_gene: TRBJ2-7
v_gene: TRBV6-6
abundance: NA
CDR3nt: TGTGCCAGCAGTCTCAGTAGTAGCGGATTGAGCGAGCAGTACTTC
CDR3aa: CASSLSSSGLSEQYF

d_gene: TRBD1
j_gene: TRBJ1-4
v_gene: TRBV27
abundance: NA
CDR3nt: TGTGCCAGCAGCCTACAATCCGGGACAGGAATCGGGAAACTGTTTTTT
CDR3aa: CASSLQSGTGIGKLFF

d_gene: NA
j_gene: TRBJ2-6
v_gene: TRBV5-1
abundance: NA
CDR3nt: TGCGCCAGCAGCCTGGGAATCTCGGGCTCTGGGGCCAACGTCCTGACTTTC
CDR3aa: CASSLGISGSGANVLTF

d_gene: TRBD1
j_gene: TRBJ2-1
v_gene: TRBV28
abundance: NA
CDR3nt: TGTGCCAGCAGTTTATTTCAGGGGGCAAGGGATGAGCAGTTCTTC
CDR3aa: CASSLFQGARDEQFF

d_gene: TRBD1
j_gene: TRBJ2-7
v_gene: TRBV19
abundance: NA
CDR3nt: TGTGCCAGTAGTATACCGAGGCAGGGGGTCGGCGAGCAGTACTTC
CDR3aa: CASSIPRQGVGEQYF

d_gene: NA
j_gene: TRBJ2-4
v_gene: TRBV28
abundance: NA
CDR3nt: TGTGCCAGCAGTACGACAGGTCAAACCAAAAACATTCAGTACTTC
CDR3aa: CASSTTGQTKNIQYF

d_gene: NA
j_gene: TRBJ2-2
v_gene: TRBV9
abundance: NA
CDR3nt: TGTGCCAGCAGCGTAGTAGACACCGGGGAGCTGTTTTTT
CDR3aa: CASSVVDTGELFF

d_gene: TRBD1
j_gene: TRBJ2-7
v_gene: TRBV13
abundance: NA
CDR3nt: TGTGCCAGCAGCTTACAGGGGGCTAGCATCTACGAGCAGTACTTC
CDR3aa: CASSLQGASIYEQYF

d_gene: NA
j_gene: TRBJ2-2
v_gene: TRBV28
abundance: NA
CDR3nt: TGTGCCAGCAGTTTGTCAAGGCTGCCCCACACCGGGGAGCTGTTTTTT
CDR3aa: CASSLSRLPHTGELFF

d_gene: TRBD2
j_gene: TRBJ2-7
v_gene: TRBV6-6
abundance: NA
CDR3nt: TGTGCCAGCAGGCCATTGGGACTAGACTACGAGCAGTACTTC
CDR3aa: CASRPLGLDYEQYF

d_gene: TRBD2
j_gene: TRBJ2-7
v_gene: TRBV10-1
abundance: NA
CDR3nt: TGCGCCAGCAGTGAATTTAGGAGCGGGAGGGCCTACGAGCAGTACTTC
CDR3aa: CASSEFRSGRAYEQYF

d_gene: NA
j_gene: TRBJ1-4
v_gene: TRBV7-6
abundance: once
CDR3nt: TGTGCCAGCAGCTTAGTTCCATTTGCAACTAATGAAAAACTGTTTTTT
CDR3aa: CASSLVPFATNEKLFF

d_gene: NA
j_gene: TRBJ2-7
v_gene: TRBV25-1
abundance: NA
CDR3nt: TGTGCCAGCAGTGAAAAAATTACCGCGAGTGTACGACTGAGCGAGCAGTACTTC
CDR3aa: CASSEKITASVRLSEQYF

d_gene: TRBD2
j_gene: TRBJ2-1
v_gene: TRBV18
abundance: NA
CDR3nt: TGTGCCAGCTCACATAGCGGGAGTTCCTACAATGAGCAGTTCTTC
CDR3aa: CASSHSGSSYNEQFF

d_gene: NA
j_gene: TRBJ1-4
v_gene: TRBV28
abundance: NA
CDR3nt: TGTGCCAGCAAACAGGGTAGCCCTTCAACTAATGAAAAACTGTTTTTT
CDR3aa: CASKQGSPSTNEKLFF

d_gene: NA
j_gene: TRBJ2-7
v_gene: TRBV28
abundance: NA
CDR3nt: TGTGCCAGCCGGTTGGACCTCGGGGTCGGCGAGCAGTACTTC
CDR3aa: CASRLDLGVGEQYF

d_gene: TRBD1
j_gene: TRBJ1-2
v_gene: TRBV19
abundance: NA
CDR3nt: TGTGCCAGTAGCCGCACAGGGGACTATGGCTACACCTTC
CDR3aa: CASSRTGDYGYTF

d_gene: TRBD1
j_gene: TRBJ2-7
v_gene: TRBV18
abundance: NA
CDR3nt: TGTGCCAGCTCACCCGGGACAGGGGGTTACGAGCAGTACTTC
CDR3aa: CASSPGTGGYEQYF

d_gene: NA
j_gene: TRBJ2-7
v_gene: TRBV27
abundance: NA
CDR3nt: TGTGCCAGCAGTTTTTTAGCGAGATACGAGCAGTACTTC
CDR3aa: CASSFLARYEQYF

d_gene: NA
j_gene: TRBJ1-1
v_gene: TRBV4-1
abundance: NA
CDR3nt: TGCGCCAGCAGCCAAGCCCAGGTAGTGAACACTGAAGCTTTCTTT
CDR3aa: CASSQAQVVNTEAFF

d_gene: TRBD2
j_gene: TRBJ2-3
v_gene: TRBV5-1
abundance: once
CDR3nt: TGCGCCAGCAGCTTGGGGGCTAGCGGGAAAAGCACAGATACGCAGTATTTT
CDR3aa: CASSLGASGKSTDTQYF

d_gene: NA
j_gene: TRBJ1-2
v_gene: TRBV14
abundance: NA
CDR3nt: TGTGCCAGCAGCCAAGTTTGGGGCAGTGGCTACACCTTC
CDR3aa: CASSQVWGSGYTF

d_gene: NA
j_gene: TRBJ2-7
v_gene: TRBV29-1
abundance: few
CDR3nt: TGCAGCGTTGATAAGGGTCCAGGGCTGAACGAGCAGTACTTC
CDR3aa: CSVDKGPGLNEQYF

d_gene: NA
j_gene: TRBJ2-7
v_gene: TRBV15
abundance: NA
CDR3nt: TGTGCCACCAGCAGCAGATTCGGGACCGCGTCCGAGCAGTACTTC
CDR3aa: CATSSRFGTASEQYF

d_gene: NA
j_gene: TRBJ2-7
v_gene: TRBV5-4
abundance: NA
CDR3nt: TGTGCCAGCAGCTCCAGTCTAGCTCCGGAGAACGAGCAGTACTTC
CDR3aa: CASSSSLAPENEQYF

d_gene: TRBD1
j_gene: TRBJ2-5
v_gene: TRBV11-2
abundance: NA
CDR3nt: TGTGCCAGCAGCCTACAGGGGTTAGGAGAGACCCAGTACTTC
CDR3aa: CASSLQGLGETQYF

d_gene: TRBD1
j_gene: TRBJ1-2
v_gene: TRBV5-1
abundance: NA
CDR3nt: TGCGCCAGCAGCTTGGGACCGGGACAGGGATATGGCTACACCTTC
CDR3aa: CASSLGPGQGYGYTF

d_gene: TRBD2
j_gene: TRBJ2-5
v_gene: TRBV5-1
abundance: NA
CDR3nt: TGCGCCAGCAGCTTTACTAGCGGGTCACAAGAGACCCAGTACTTC
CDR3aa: CASSFTSGSQETQYF

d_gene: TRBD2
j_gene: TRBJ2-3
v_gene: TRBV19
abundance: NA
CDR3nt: TGTGCCAGTAGGCTACTAGCGGGAGGGGCAGATACGCAGTATTTT
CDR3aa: CASRLLAGGADTQYF

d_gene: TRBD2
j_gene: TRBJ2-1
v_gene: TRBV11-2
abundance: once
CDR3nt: TGTGCCAGCAGCTCACCCGGGACTAGCGGGAGGGCTTATAGATTCTTC
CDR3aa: CASSSPGTSGRAYRFF

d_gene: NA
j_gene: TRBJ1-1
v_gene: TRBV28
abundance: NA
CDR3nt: TGTGCCAGCAGTTTGTACAGGAAACAAGGCACTGAAGCTTTCTTT
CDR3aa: CASSLYRKQGTEAFF

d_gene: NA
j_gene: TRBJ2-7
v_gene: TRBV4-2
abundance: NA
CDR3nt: TGTGCCAGCAGCCATCGGATAGCGGGGACAGTCTACGAGCAGTACTTC
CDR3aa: CASSHRIAGTVYEQYF

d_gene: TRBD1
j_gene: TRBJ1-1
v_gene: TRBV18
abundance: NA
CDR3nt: TGTGCCAGCTCACCAGACAGGGGATCTGAAGCTTTCTTT
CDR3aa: CASSPDRGSEAFF

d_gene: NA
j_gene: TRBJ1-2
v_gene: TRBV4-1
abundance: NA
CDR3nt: TGCGCCAGCAGCCAGGTTCGAGGCGGCTACACCTTC
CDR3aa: CASSQVRGGYTF

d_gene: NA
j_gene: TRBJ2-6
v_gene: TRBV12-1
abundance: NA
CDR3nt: TGTGCCAGCAGCATAGGACAAAGTCGGGCCAACGTCCTGACTTTC
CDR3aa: CASSIGQSRANVLTF

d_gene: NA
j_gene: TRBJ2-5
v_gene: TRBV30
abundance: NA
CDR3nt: TGTGCCTGGAGGGTAGCAGAGACCCAGTACTTC
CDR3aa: CAWRVAETQYF

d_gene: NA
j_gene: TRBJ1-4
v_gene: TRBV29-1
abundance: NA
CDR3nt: TGCAGCGTTGCCCTCACGCGACCTAATGAAAAACTGTTTTTT
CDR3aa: CSVALTRPNEKLFF

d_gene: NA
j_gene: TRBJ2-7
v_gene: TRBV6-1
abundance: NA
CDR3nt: TGTGCCAGCAATCGGTGGGTGGGCGAGCAGTACTTC
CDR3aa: CASNRWVGEQYF

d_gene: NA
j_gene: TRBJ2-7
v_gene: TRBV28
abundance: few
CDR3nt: TGTGCCAGCAGCACCGGGCCCTACGAGCAGTACTTC
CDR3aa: CASSTGPYEQYF